This TCR beta chain was retrieved from a study of blood T cell repertoires in COVID-19. Looking at the study overall: Samples of COVID-19 (acute and convalescent) were obtained from the United States, Italy and Spain. PBMCs, B-cell-depleted T cells, or T cells provided the cDNA or gDNA that made up the material.

Original data processing: Quantification of nucleated cells was approximated via reference gene primer amplification. Only in-frame clones appear in the TCRdb table, and some are missing; sequencing was by immunoSEQ multiplex PCR. That table furnishes V, J and clone size, whereas the DNA furnished D and trimming. The sample consists of about 220,000 clones, around 82% of them appearing once. Germline CDR1 and CDR2: SGHAT and FQNNGV. The CDR3 is 15 residues long. Trimming removed 5 bases from V and 6 bases from J; junction bases left unmatched: 9. This clone was seen a few times. The chain recombines TRBV11-2 with TRBJ1-1, with 10 nucleotides matching TRBD1. Source material: peripheral blood. This clonotype was obtained from a woman aged 70-85 years with acute or convalescent COVID-19. For the CDR3, the DNA is TGTGCCAGCAGCCGATCCGGGACAGGGGACTCTGAAGCTTTCTTT. Translated: CASSRSGTGDSEAFF.